Below, 8 T cell receptor beta chains from the same sample are listed, as sequenced in a study of cytomegalovirus exposure and HLA in healthy donors. This PCR relied on a set of 60 Vbeta primers and 13 Jbeta primers. The protocol was immunoSEQ multiplex PCR, while the TCRdb copy is restricted to in-frame clones and leaves out a portion. This table holds about 150,000 clones, over 60% found once. The sequenced material came from PBMCs. Receptors originate from a woman in her twenties or thirties in good health and CMV-seropositive.

V is TRBV5-1 and J is TRBJ1-5; D is unclear. The V end lost 2 bases, the J end lost 4 bases, and 13 bases lay between the germline ends. This CDR3 is 15 amino acids long. CDR1 SGHRS and CDR2 YFSETQ come from the germline V gene. This CDR3 is CASSFPYRENQPQHF. The CDR3 region has the DNA TGCGCCAGCAGCTTCCCCTACCGGGAGAATCAGCCCCAGCATTTT.

V usage is TRBV6-1 and J usage is TRBJ1-5, with D possibly matching TRBD1 (5 bases). The germline CDR1 and CDR2 sequences are MNHNS and SASEGT. V dropped 4 bases and J dropped 6 bases, with 10 bases sitting between them. The CDR3 consists of 13 residues. The DNA of the CDR3 is TGTGCCAGCAGTGCTAGGGGTCTTCAGCCCCAGCATTTT. As protein: CASSARGLQPQHF.

This CDR3 is CSASTVTEAFF. The DNA for the CDR3 is TGCAGTGCTAGTACGGTCACTGAAGCTTTCTTT. The chain uses TRBV20-1 and TRBJ1-1; the D is unclear. CDR1 and CDR2 from the germline V gene are DFQATT and SNEGSKA (reference sequence). The CDR3 consists of 11 residues. Trimming took off 3 bases at V and 4 bases at J, with 6 bases between the two ends.

The chain is built from TRBV4-1 and TRBJ1-2, with TRBD1 matching over 7 bases. The CDR3 length is 17 residues. The J segment lost 0 bases and the V segment lost 1 base, leaving 8 bases of the junction unmatched. Germline assignment: CDR1 MGHRA and CDR2 YSYEKL. The CDR3 region has the DNA TGCGCCAGCAGCCAAGGACAGGGCACCCCCGCTAACTATGGCTACACCTTC. Its translation: CASSQGQGTPANYGYTF.

V gene TRBV30 combines with J gene TRBJ2-2; maybe TRBD1 (5 bases). The CDR3 consists of 16 residues. Trimming left V 1 base short and J 2 bases short, with 14 bases between. Germline V CDR1 and CDR2: GTSNPN, SVGIG (reference sequence). This CDR3 reads CAWSGPSQGNTGELFF. The DNA for the CDR3 is TGTGCCTGGAGTGGCCCCTCCCAGGGAAACACCGGGGAGCTGTTTTTT.

The rearrangement links TRBV29-1 to TRBJ2-2; tentatively, D is TRBD1 (6 bases). Germline lookup yields CDR1 SQVTM and CDR2 ANQGSEA. The CDR3 is made up of 13 amino acids. Deletions cut 6 bases from V and 2 bases from J, with 10 bases between. CDR3 region: CSVGQLNTGELFF. CDR3 DNA sequence: TGCAGCGTCGGACAGTTAAACACCGGGGAGCTGTTTTTT.

The chain links TRBV7-9 to TRBJ2-7; 11 bases match TRBD1. Germline V lookup: CDR1 SEHNR, CDR2 FQNEAQ (reference sequence). Trimming removed 2 bases from V and 6 bases from J; junction bases left unmatched: 3. The CDR3 consists of 14 residues. CDR3 loop: CASSLRTGGAEQYF. For the CDR3, the DNA is TGTGCCAGCAGCTTAAGGACAGGGGGCGCCGAGCAGTACTTC.

The rearrangement joins TRBV6-5 to TRBJ1-4; weak D call: TRBD1 (6 bases). V shed 4 bases and J shed 3 bases, with 15 bases lying between them. Germline lookup yields CDR1 MNHEY and CDR2 SVGAGI. CDR3 length: 16 residues. The chain's CDR3 is CASSSHHRVANEKLFF. In DNA form, the CDR3 reads TGTGCCAGCAGTTCACACCACAGGGTGGCTAATGAAAAACTGTTTTTT.